These 31 T cell receptor beta chains came from one sample sequenced in a study of blood T cell repertoires in COVID-19. The repertoire was sequenced with immunoSEQ multiplex PCR; TCRdb's copy has only in-frame clones and lacks some. Counted here are 99,000 or so clones, around 81% occurring once; the ten biggest clones make up 30% to 45%. Sequencing was done on a sample of peripheral blood. These receptor sequences come from a man older than 75 with acute or convalescent COVID-19.

The chain links TRBV12-3 or TRBV12-4 to TRBJ1-4; tentative D call: TRBD1 (5 bases). V gave up 5 bases and J gave up 12 bases, with 13 bases separating them. CDR3 length equals 12 residues. DNA of the CDR3: TGTGCCAGCAGTCGGTTCGGGGGAGAACTGTTTTTT. Residues: CASSRFGGELFF.

The chain combines TRBV30 with TRBJ1-5; D gene uncertain. V dropped 3 bases and J dropped 3 bases, with 9 bases sitting between them. Germline-derived CDR1 and CDR2 are GTSNPN and SVGIG (reference sequence). The CDR3 covers 13 residues. The CDR3 loop is CAWSGRLNQPQHF. The CDR3 DNA sequence: TGTGCCTGGAGCGGCAGGCTCAATCAGCCCCAGCATTTT.

The chain is built from TRBV11-1 and TRBJ1-1, with D unclear. With 2 bases removed from V and 4 bases from J, the gap between germline ends came to 8 bases. Germline assignment: CDR1 SGHAT and CDR2 FQDESV (reference sequence). The CDR3 runs 13 residues. CDR3 bases: TGTGCCAGCAGCTTACGGGTGGCCACTGAAGCTTTCTTT. It encodes CASSLRVATEAFF.

This clone was observed a few times. The V and J genes are TRBV7-9 and TRBJ1-2, with unresolved D. The V end was cut by 1 base, the J end by 0 bases, with 3 bases between. CDR3 length: 13 residues. Germline CDR1 and CDR2: SEHNR and FQNEAQ (reference sequence). The CDR3 loop is CASSLGANYGYTF. The CDR3 DNA follows: TGTGCCAGCAGCTTAGGAGCTAACTATGGCTACACCTTC. Full variable domain (remainder filled in from reference TRBV7-9 and TRBJ1-2): DTGVSQNPRHKITKRGQNVTFRCDPISEHNRLYWYRQTLGQGPEFLTYFQNEAQLEKSRLLSDRFSAERPKGSFSTLEIQRTEQGDSAMYLCASSLGANYGYTFGSGTRLTVV.

The J gene is TRBJ1-3, the V gene TRBV18; possibly TRBD1 for D (6 bases). Germline values: CDR1 KGHSH, CDR2 LQKENI. The CDR3 has 17 residues. Trimming shortened V by 1 base and J by 0 bases, and 13 bases separated the two germline ends. The DNA of the CDR3 is TGTGCCAGCTCACCACTCTCGGCGGACAGCTCTGGAAACACCATATATTTT. Residues: CASSPLSADSSGNTIYF.

The rearrangement links TRBV6-6 to TRBJ1-2; TRBD1 is a possible D gene (5 bases). The CDR3 is 14 residues long. Germline V gene data show CDR1 as MNHNY and CDR2 as SVGAGI (reference sequence). V lost 0 bases to trimming and J lost 4 bases, with 9 bases between them. The CDR3 sequence: CASSYSSGIYGYTF. The CDR3 coding sequence is TGTGCCAGCAGTTACTCGTCAGGGATCTATGGCTACACCTTC.

J is TRBJ1-5 and V is TRBV10-3; D gene ambiguous. Germline-derived CDR1 and CDR2 are ENHRY and SYGVKD. Trimming took 5 bases from V and 2 from J, leaving 10 bases between them. The CDR3 contains 14 residues. As DNA, the CDR3 is TGTGCCATCAGTCGGGATTCAGGCAATCAGCCCCAGCATTTT. This sequence encodes CAISRDSGNQPQHF.

The V and J genes are TRBV28 and TRBJ1-2; the match to TRBD1 covers 8 bases. The CDR3 extends over 15 amino acids. Trimming at V came to 4 bases and at J to 3 bases, leaving 7 bases not matched to a gene. Germline V gene data show CDR1 as MDHEN and CDR2 as SYDVKM. The CDR3 DNA reads as TGTGCCAGCAGTTATCAGCAGGGGGCCCACTATGGCTACACCTTC. It is translated as CASSYQQGAHYGYTF.

This chain connects TRBV10-3 to TRBJ1-5; perhaps TRBD1 as D (6 bases). V was shortened by 3 bases and J by 7 bases, with 7 bases between the two germline ends. Per the germline V gene, CDR1 is ENHRY and CDR2 is SYGVKD. CDR3 length: 12 amino acids. CDR3 region: CAISDRGQPQHF. The CDR3 DNA reads as TGTGCCATCAGTGACAGGGGCCAGCCCCAGCATTTT.

In this sample, this clone turned up once. The chain employs TRBV5-1 and TRBJ2-7, with 9 bases that match TRBD2. CDR3 length equals 18 residues. Germline values: CDR1 SGHRS, CDR2 YFSETQ. The junction had 16 bases not matched to a gene; V was cut back by 4 bases and J by 2 bases. The CDR3 spells CASSLPTLAGEPAYEQYF. Written as DNA, the CDR3 is TGCGCCAGCAGCCTCCCAACGTTAGCGGGAGAACCTGCCTACGAGCAGTACTTC.

The chain couples TRBV5-1 to TRBJ2-6; the D gene is possibly TRBD2 (5 bases). The CDR3 sequence is 16 residues long. Trimming removed 5 bases at V and 0 bases at J, with 12 bases between. Germline CDR1 reads SGHRS; CDR2 reads YFSETQ. CDR3 coding DNA: TGCGCCAGCAGTCCATTAGGACTCTCTGGGGCCAACGTCCTGACTTTC. This encodes CASSPLGLSGANVLTF.

This chain links TRBV9 with TRBJ2-6, with TRBD1 matching 7 bases. The CDR3 contains 17 residues. CDR1 and CDR2 (germline): SGDLS, YYNGEE. V lost 0 bases to trimming and J lost 2 bases; unmatched junction nucleotides: 5. This chain's CDR3 is CASSVDRDRAGANVLTF. CDR3 DNA sequence: TGTGCCAGCAGCGTAGATCGGGACAGAGCTGGGGCCAACGTCCTGACTTTC.

V is TRBV5-5 and J is TRBJ2-5, with no clear D. V lost 2 bases and J 1 base, leaving 9 bases between the germline ends. Germline V lookup: CDR1 SGHKS, CDR2 YYEKEE (reference sequence). CDR3 length: 14 residues. CDR3 residues: CASSFLAVQETQYF. The CDR3 coding sequence is TGTGCCAGCAGCTTCTTGGCAGTCCAAGAGACCCAGTACTTC.

This clone appeared a few times. The chain has TRBV7-8 and TRBJ1-2; possible D gene TRBD1, 6 bases. Germline V gives CDR1 SGHVS, CDR2 FQNEAQ. The CDR3 runs to 15 residues. Trimming cost V 5 bases and J 7 bases, with 20 bases left between them. CDR3 residues: CASSPLRGRDGGYTF. For the CDR3, the DNA is TGTGCCAGCAGCCCCTTAAGGGGGAGGGACGGTGGCTACACCTTC.

This chain uses TRBV18 with TRBJ1-1; D ambiguous. Per germline, CDR1 KGHSH and CDR2 LQKENI. Trimming left V 6 bases short and J 6 bases short, with 11 bases between. The CDR3 has 12 residues. CDR3 in amino acids: CASSFGLPEAFF. CDR3 nucleotides: TGTGCCAGCTCGTTTGGACTACCTGAAGCTTTCTTT.

This clone has more than one count but fewer than ten. V usage is TRBV2 and J usage is TRBJ2-2, with TRBD1 matching over 7 bases. This CDR3 is built from 14 residues. Germline values: CDR1 SNHLY, CDR2 FYNNEI. The J segment lost 1 base and the V segment lost 7 bases, leaving 3 bases of the junction unmatched. The CDR3 loop is CASKRQGNTGELFF. The CDR3 nucleotides read TGTGCCAGCAAACGACAGGGGAACACCGGGGAGCTGTTTTTT.

This clone was detected a few times. The DNA for the CDR3 is TGTGCCTGGGCCTTAGGGGGCGGCTACGAGCAGTACTTC. Protein: CAWALGGGYEQYF. The chain recombines TRBV30 with TRBJ2-7; TRBD1 matches 7 bases. This CDR3 has 13 amino acids. CDR1 and CDR2 from the germline V gene are GTSNPN and SVGIG (reference sequence). V shed 5 bases, J shed 3 bases, and the junction held 7 bases outside the gene matches. The variable domain in full, with the rest retrieved from reference TRBV30 and TRBJ2-7, is SQTIHQWPATLVQPVGSPLSLECTVEGTSNPNLYWYRQAAGRGLQLLFYSVGIGQISSEVPQNLSASRPQDRQFILSSKKLLLSDSGFYLCAWALGGGYEQYFGPGTRLTVT.

This clone was observed a single time. The J gene is TRBJ1-5, the V gene TRBV21-1; TRBD1 is the table's D call, not checked against the DNA. TRBV21-1 is a documented pseudogene. This CDR3 is built from 21 residues. DNA of the CDR3: TGTGCCAGCAGCTGCCGGGACAGGGGATCCCACGTTGCATATAGCAATCAGCCCCAGCATTTT. Translated: CASSCRDRGSHVAYSNQPQHF.

The chain carries TRBV28 and TRBJ1-5; 9 bases fit TRBD1. This CDR3 is built from 14 residues. Germline CDR1 reads MDHEN; CDR2 reads SYDVKM. V dropped 2 bases and J dropped 4; count of bases not matched to a gene: 0. CDR3 sequence: CASSLGTGNQPQHF. CDR3 DNA: TGTGCCAGCAGTTTAGGGACAGGGAATCAGCCCCAGCATTTT.

The rearrangement joins TRBV4-1 to TRBJ1-4; tentatively, D is TRBD1 (5 bases). Looked up from germline, CDR1 is MGHRA and CDR2 is YSYEKL. The CDR3 has 15 amino acids. V was shortened by 0 bases and J by 8 bases, with 13 bases between the two germline ends. The CDR3 loop reads CASSQDGTRAEKLFF. The DNA for the CDR3 is TGCGCCAGCAGCCAAGATGGGACTCGGGCCGAAAAACTGTTTTTT.

The rearrangement joins TRBV5-4 to TRBJ2-5; TRBD1 might be the D (5 bases). The germline V and J ends were trimmed by 2 bases and 1 base, with 12 bases remaining between them. The CDR3 has 15 amino acids. From germline, CDR1 is SGHNT and CDR2 YYREEE (reference sequence). Here the CDR3 reads CASSLRGQIQETQYF. CDR3 coding DNA: TGTGCCAGCAGCTTAAGGGGTCAGATCCAAGAGACCCAGTACTTC.

This clone was seen a handful of times. In DNA form, the CDR3 reads TGTGCCAGCAGTTACCGCAGGGTCGGCTACGAGCAGTACTTC. Translated, it gives CASSYRRVGYEQYF. The chain links TRBV6-2 or TRBV6-3 to TRBJ2-7; D is possibly TRBD1 (5 bases). This CDR3 comprises 14 residues. Germline V gene lookup returns CDR1 MNHEY and CDR2 SVGEGT. Trimming took off 2 bases at V and 3 bases at J, with 11 bases between the two ends.

This clone has just a few counts. The J gene is TRBJ1-1, the V gene TRBV12-3 or TRBV12-4, with D perhaps TRBD1 (6 bases). CDR3 size: 12 residues. Between the trimmed V and J ends, which lost 3 bases and 8 bases, there was a span of 10 bases. The CDR3 loop reads CASSLSGTEAFF. CDR3 coding DNA: TGTGCCAGCAGTTTGTCTGGGACAGAAGCTTTCTTT.

V usage is TRBV5-1 and J usage is TRBJ2-5, with 12 bases lining up with TRBD2. The CDR3 has 16 amino acids. The V gene's germline CDR1 is SGHRS and CDR2 YFSETQ. After removal of 1 base from V and 5 bases from J, the junction contained 6 bases not matched to a gene. CDR3 DNA sequence: TGCGCCAGCAGCTTGACTTCGACTAGCGGGAGTGAGACCCAGTACTTC. Amino acids: CASSLTSTSGSETQYF.

The DNA for the CDR3 is TGTGCCAGTAGCGAACTACAGGGTTGGGGCTATGGCTACACCTTC. Residues: CASSELQGWGYGYTF. V and J are TRBV19 and TRBJ1-2, with D possibly matching TRBD1 (6 bases). This CDR3 region has 15 residues. V lost 6 bases to trimming and J lost 4 bases, with 18 bases between them. CDR1 and CDR2 (germline): LNHDA, SQIVND (reference sequence).

The genes are TRBV28 and TRBJ2-3, with D maybe TRBD2 (6 bases). The CDR3 is made up of 14 amino acids. Germline-derived CDR1 and CDR2 are MDHEN and SYDVKM. Trimming removed 3 bases from V and 0 bases from J, with 7 bases in between. The CDR3 loop reads CASSLGTSTDTQYF. The CDR3 DNA follows: TGTGCCAGCAGTTTGGGGACTAGCACAGATACGCAGTATTTT.

The V call is TRBV2, the J call TRBJ1-5; possibly TRBD1 for D (6 bases). V dropped 5 bases and J dropped 3 bases, with 11 bases sitting between them. Germline-derived CDR1 and CDR2 are SNHLY and FYNNEI. The CDR3 totals 14 residues. The CDR3 nucleotides read TGTGCCAGCAGTCCGGGACACCACAATCAGCCCCAGCATTTT. It specifies CASSPGHHNQPQHF.

The gene calls are TRBV18 and TRBJ2-1, with 7 bases that match TRBD1. This CDR3 region has 16 residues. The J segment lost 6 bases and the V segment lost 6 bases, leaving 14 bases of the junction unmatched. The germline CDR1 and CDR2 sequences are KGHSH and LQKENI. The CDR3 sequence is CASSQLGQVRGNEQFF. In DNA form, the CDR3 reads TGTGCCAGCTCCCAACTTGGACAGGTCCGGGGCAATGAGCAGTTCTTC.

This clone has a count of ten or more. The chain combines TRBV18 with TRBJ1-6; 7 nucleotides match TRBD1. V trimming: 4 bases; J trimming: 6 bases; junction bases outside the gene matches: 6. The germline CDR1 and CDR2 sequences are KGHSH and LQKENI. The CDR3 runs 15 residues. The DNA of the CDR3 is TGTGCCAGCTCACTATCCACAGGGGCTAATTCACCCCTCCACTTT. Translated, it gives CASSLSTGANSPLHF.

This clone was seen just once. The same CDR3 arises from other DNA sequences in this sample as well. The V call is TRBV27, the J call TRBJ1-2; no definite D call. The CDR3 is made up of 13 amino acids. The germline CDR1 and CDR2 sequences are MNHEY and SMNVEV (reference sequence). V was cut by 2 bases and J by 0 bases, with 4 bases left in between. The CDR3 bases are TGTGCCAGCAGTTTACGGGCTAACTATGGCTACACCTTC. It specifies CASSLRANYGYTF.

The chain carries TRBV18 and TRBJ1-2; D is perhaps TRBD1 (5 bases). The CDR3 extends over 13 amino acids. Per the germline V gene, CDR1 is KGHSH and CDR2 is LQKENI. V lost 2 bases and J lost 6, with 10 bases in between. CDR3 in amino acids: CASSPALRDGYTF. In nucleotides, the CDR3 is TGTGCCAGCTCACCAGCCCTCAGGGATGGCTACACCTTC.